The 3 T cell receptor beta chains given below trace back to one sample, sequenced in a study of blood T cell repertoires in COVID-19 (dated by TCRdb to about 2020). The library was prepared using the immunoSEQ multiplex PCR assay. This immuneACCESS table, as held by TCRdb, lists in-frame sequences with V and J called but not all clones. Of the missing ones, under half trace to an unresolved V gene in checked studies; the others have no known cause. This sample has about 150,000 clones in its table, and under 85% of those were observed once. 0.63% of the sample belongs to the ten largest clones. The source material was peripheral blood. These receptors originate from a man aged 60 to 69 with COVID-19, enrolled during active disease.

V usage is TRBV7-9 and J usage is TRBJ1-1; TRBD1 might be the D (6 bases). This CDR3 contains 12 residues. V was shortened by 6 bases and J by 9 bases, with 14 bases between the two germline ends. Looked up from germline, CDR1 is SEHNR and CDR2 is FQNEAQ (reference sequence). DNA of the CDR3: TGTGCCAGCAGGAAGGACAGCACAAAAGCTTTCTTT. It is translated as CASRKDSTKAFF.

The chain carries TRBV24-1 and TRBJ2-1; TRBD2 matches at 7 bases. After removal of 1 base from V and 7 bases from J, the junction contained 6 bases not matched to a gene. The CDR3 spans 15 residues. The germline CDR1 and CDR2 sequences are KGHDR and SFDVKD. The chain's CDR3 is CATSDLGRERNEQFF. The CDR3 bases are TGTGCCACCAGTGATTTAGGGCGGGAGCGGAATGAGCAGTTCTTC.

The V call is TRBV6-2 or TRBV6-3, the J call TRBJ2-1, with TRBD2 matching 7 bases. Germline V gene data show CDR1 as MNHEY and CDR2 as SVGEGT. With V trimmed by 2 bases and J by 1 base, 5 bases remained unmatched. The CDR3 has 16 amino acids. The CDR3, as DNA: TGTGCCAGCAGTTACCAAAGCGGGATATCCTACAATGAGCAGTTCTTC. Translating it yields CASSYQSGISYNEQFF.